This T cell receptor (beta chain) was retrieved from a study of blood T cell repertoires in COVID-19 (TCRdb year 2020). Some background on the complete study: Samples covering the acute and convalescent phases of COVID-19 were provided by collaborators in the United States, Italy and Spain. Samples were obtained from the ongoing ImmuneRACE study (first 160 participants) and from about 1,300 subjects provided by 6 global collaborators. The repertoires were released in a freely available public database meant as a resource for research on the immune response to SARS-CoV-2. Subjects who had been exposed to COVID-19, were actively infected with it, or had recovered from it provided the deeply sampled blood TCRbeta repertoires that made up the dataset. The material from the prospective study consisted of cDNA or gDNA derived from T cells, B-cell-depleted T cells, or PBMCs. The sample metadata nearly always contained a de-identified subject ID, COVID-19 status, age in years and sex. Where available, HLA class I and class II types were taken from metadata supplied by the sample provider and were not determined by assay-based typing. Overall study results and their limits: The amount of clinical and demographic metadata varied by source and participant and was provided uncurated.

Whole blood was collected in K2EDTA tubes by collaborating institutions according to the institutions' own protocols. For TCRbeta analysis, collaborators shipped samples as frozen whole blood, isolated PBMCs, or DNA extracted from either of those sample types. TCRbeta CDR3 regions were amplified from genomic DNA using the immunoSEQ Assay, a bias-controlled multiplex PCR. From the authors' description of their analysis: Within the assay, amplification of reference gene primers was used to estimate how many nucleated cells each sample contained. To quantify the absolute abundance of each unique TCRbeta CDR3 rearrangement, sequence reads were collapsed and filtered. For each sample, productive Simpson clonality was calculated by taking the square root of Simpson's diversity index across productive rearrangements. Sourced from immuneACCESS, this table was stored by TCRdb with only in-frame sequences that have V and J called. A share of the clones is absent; for the studies checked, an unresolved V gene accounts for under half, and the remainder has no known explanation. Clone size and the V and J calls come from that table; the DNA yielded D and trimming. This sample is represented by roughly 90,000 clones; over 75% of them were singletons. More than 2% of the sample rests with the top ten.

Only one count was recorded for this clone. What this receptor recognizes is not known. The sample holds no much larger clone one base away, and base qualities are not on file. The CDR3 has 15 amino acids, counting the end cysteine and phenylalanine. Only CDR3 DNA remains: 45 bases, in frame from the first base. V has 5 bases trimmed and J has 6 bases trimmed; junction bases matching no gene number 7. From a lookup of the germline V gene (reference sequence), CDR1 and CDR2 are SEHNR and FQNEAQ. Source material: peripheral blood. The sequence came from a woman in her 70s with acute or convalescent COVID-19. The V and J segments used are TRBV7-9 and TRBJ2-1; 10 central bases correspond to TRBD2. The nucleotide sequence is TGTGCCAGCAGCCCACTAGCGGGGTACCCCAATGAGCAGTTCTTC. Translated, this gives CASSPLAGYPNEQFF.